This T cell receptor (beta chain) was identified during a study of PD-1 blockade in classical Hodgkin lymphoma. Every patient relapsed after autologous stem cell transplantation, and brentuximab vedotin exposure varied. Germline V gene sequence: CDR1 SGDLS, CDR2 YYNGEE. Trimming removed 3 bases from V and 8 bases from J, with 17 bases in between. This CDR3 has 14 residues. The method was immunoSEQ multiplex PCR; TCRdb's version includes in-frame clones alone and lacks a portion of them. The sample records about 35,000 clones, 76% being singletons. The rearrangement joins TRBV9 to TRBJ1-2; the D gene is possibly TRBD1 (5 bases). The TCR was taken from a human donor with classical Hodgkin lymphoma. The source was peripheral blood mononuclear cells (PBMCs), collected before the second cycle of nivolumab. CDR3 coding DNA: TGTGCCAGCAGCGGGGACCTCAGTTTCGGGGGCTACACCTTC. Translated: CASSGDLSFGGYTF.